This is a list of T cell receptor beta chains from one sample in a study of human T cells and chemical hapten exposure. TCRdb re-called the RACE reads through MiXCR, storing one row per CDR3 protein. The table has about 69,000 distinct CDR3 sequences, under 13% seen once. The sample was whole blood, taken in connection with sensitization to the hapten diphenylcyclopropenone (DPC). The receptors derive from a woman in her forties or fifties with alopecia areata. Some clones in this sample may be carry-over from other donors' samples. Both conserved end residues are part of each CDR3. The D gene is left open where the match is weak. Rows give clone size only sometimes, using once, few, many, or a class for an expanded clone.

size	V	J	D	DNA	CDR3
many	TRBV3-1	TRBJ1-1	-	TGTGCCAGCAGCCGAGTACCGGACACTGAAGCTTTCTTT	CASSRVPDTEAFF
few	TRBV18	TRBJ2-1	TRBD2	TGTGCCAGCTCAGGGGGGGATCCTTTGTACAATGAGCAGTTCTTC	CASSGGDPLYNEQFF
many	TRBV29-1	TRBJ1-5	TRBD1	TGCAGCGCCTCCCAGGGGGGAGAGAATCAGCCCCAGCATTTT	CSASQGGENQPQHF
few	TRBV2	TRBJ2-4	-	TGTGCCAGCAGTGGACCCGGGACACCTGACGCCAAAAACATTCAGTACTTC	CASSGPGTPDAKNIQYF
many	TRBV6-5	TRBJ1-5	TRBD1	TGTGCCAGCAGTCAGGACAGGGGGGGGTCCCAGCATTTT	CASSQDRGGSQHF
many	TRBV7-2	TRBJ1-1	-	TGTGCCAGCAGCTCCGGGGGGGTTACAGAAGCTTTCTTT	CASSSGGVTEAFF
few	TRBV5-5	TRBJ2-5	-	TGTGCCAGCAGCTTGGAGCAATTTCTTGACCAAGAGACCCAGTACTTC	CASSLEQFLDQETQYF
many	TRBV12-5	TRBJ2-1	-	TGTGCTAGTGGTTTGGTATTGGGCGGCCGTACCTTC	CASGLVLGGRTF
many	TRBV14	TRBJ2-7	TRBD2	TGTGCCAGCAGCCCGGGGACTAGCGGGAGCTCTCGAGAGCAGTACTTC	CASSPGTSGSSREQYF
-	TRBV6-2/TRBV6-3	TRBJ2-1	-	TGTGCCAGCAGTTATCCCGGTTGGAGCCGGGACCCCGACAATGAGCAGTTCTTC	CASSYPGWSRDPDNEQFF
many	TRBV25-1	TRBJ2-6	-	TGTGCCAGCAGTGAATATGGGGTCTCTGGGGCCAACGTCCTGACTTTC	CASSEYGVSGANVLTF
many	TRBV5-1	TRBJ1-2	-	TGCGCCAGCAGCTTGGGGGAAAACTATGGCTACACCTTC	CASSLGENYGYTF
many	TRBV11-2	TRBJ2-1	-	TGTGCCAGCAGCTTAGACGATGGGGGGCCCTACAATGAGCAGTTCTTC	CASSLDDGGPYNEQFF
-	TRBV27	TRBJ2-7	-	TGTGCCAGCATCTTTGGGGACGAGCTGTACTTC	CASIFGDELYF
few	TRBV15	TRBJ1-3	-	TGTGCCACCAGCAGAGATCGAGGCAGCTACTCTGGAAACACCATATATTTT	CATSRDRGSYSGNTIYF
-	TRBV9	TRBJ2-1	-	TGTGCCAGCAGCGTAGCTCGCGCTAGGGTACACAATGAGCAGTTCTTC	CASSVARARVHNEQFF
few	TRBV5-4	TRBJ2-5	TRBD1	TGTGCCAGCACCTCCACTCTCGGGACAGGGGTCGAGACCCAGTACTTC	CASTSTLGTGVETQYF
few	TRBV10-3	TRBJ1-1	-	TGTGCCATCAGTGATCCAAGGCAGGCAGAAGCTTTCTTT	CAISDPRQAEAFF
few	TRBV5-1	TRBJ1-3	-	TGCGCCAGCTCCCGGGACAAGAGCTCTGGAAACACCATATATTTT	CASSRDKSSGNTIYF
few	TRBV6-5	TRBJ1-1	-	TGTGCCAGCAGCCCGATTCAGGGCCCAGACACTGAAGCTTTCTTT	CASSPIQGPDTEAFF
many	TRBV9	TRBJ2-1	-	TGTGCCAGCAGCGAGGCCGGGGCTCCTCACGAGCAGTTCTTC	CASSEAGAPHEQFF
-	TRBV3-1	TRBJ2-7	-	TGTGCCAGCAGCCAAGAACGGGCCTCCTACGAGCAGTACTTC	CASSQERASYEQYF
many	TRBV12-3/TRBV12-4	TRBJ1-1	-	TGTGCCAGCAGTTTAGCGGATCTTCTCTTGAACACTGAAGCTTTCTTT	CASSLADLLLNTEAFF
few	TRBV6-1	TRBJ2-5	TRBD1	TGTGCCAGCAGGACCGGGACAGGGGGCCCAGAGACCCAGTACTTC	CASRTGTGGPETQYF
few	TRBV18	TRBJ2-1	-	TGTGCCAGCTCACCTCTCTCACTGCCCGGCAATGAGCAGTTCTTC	CASSPLSLPGNEQFF
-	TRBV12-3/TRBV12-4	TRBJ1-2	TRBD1	TGTGCCAGCAGTCCTCAAGGGACAGGGAACTATGGCTACACCTTC	CASSPQGTGNYGYTF
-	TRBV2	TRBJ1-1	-	TGTGCCAGCAGGGTGGTGAACACTGAAGCTTTCTTT	CASRVVNTEAFF
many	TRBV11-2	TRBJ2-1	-	TGTGCCAGCAGCTTCGACTTGGTCTCCGTGGGCAATGAGCAGTTCTTC	CASSFDLVSVGNEQFF
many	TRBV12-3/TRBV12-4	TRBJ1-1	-	TGTGCCAGCAGTCCTACAGGGAGCACTGAAGCTTTCTTT	CASSPTGSTEAFF
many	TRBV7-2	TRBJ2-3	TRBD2	TGTGCCACCTCCCCTAGCGGGAGGGCCCGTGGAGGTACGCAGTATTTT	CATSPSGRARGGTQYF
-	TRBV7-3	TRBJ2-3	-	TGTGCCAGCGGGCCTACTAGTACGGATACGCAGTATTTT	CASGPTSTDTQYF
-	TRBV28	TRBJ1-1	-	TGTGCCAGCAGTTTAGTGCGGAACACTGAAGCTTTCTTT	CASSLVRNTEAFF
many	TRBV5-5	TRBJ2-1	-	TGTGCCAGCAGCTTGATTCAAACCGGTGAGCAGTTCTTC	CASSLIQTGEQFF
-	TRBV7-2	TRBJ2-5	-	TGTGCCAGCAGCTCCGCGGCGATGGGGACCCAGTACTTC	CASSSAAMGTQYF
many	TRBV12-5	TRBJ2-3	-	TGTGCTAGTGGTTTGGTAGGAACAGATACGCAGTATTTT	CASGLVGTDTQYF
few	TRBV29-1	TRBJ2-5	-	TGCAGCGTTGAACGCGACGGCACCCAGTACTTC	CSVERDGTQYF
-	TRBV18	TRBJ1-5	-	TGTGCCAGCTCACCACGACAGGACAATCAGCCCCAGCATTTT	CASSPRQDNQPQHF
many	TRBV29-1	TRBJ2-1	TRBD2	TGCAGCGTCATTGGGACTAGCGGGAGACAGGAGCAGTTCTTC	CSVIGTSGRQEQFF
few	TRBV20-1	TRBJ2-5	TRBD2	TGCAGTGCTCGACGACTAGCGGGATTGTACTTC	CSARRLAGLYF
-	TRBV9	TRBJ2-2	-	TGTGCCAGCAGCGTAGCTAGCCGGGAGAACACCGGGGAGCTGTTTTTT	CASSVASRENTGELFF
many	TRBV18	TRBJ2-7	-	TGTGCCAGCTCACGGGACACTGCCTACGAGCAGTACTTC	CASSRDTAYEQYF